This T cell receptor (beta chain) comes out of a study of cytomegalovirus exposure and HLA in healthy donors. Whole-study context: The 600 to 800 first-cohort repertoires shared a platform with the 120 or so validation repertoires, as reported in a later analysis.

V lost 5 bases to trimming and J lost 5 bases; unmatched junction nucleotides: 6. The CDR3 consists of 14 residues. The germline V gene encodes CDR1 LNHDA and CDR2 SQIVND (reference sequence). Of note for this clone: The target antigen is unknown.

The assay was immunoSEQ multiplex PCR, and TCRdb's table has in-frame clones only and misses some. The sample holds 70,000 or so clones, around 94% seen once. Notes on the study in general: Most TCR sequences were uncommon, yet certain public TCRs appeared in many donors. In a later analysis, first-cohort TCR clusters were found to tend to co-occur in the approximately 120 validation repertoires.

The chain links TRBV19 to TRBJ1-1; 9 bases align to TRBD1. Sequencing was performed on PBMCs. This clonotype was sampled from a man between 18 and 29 years old in good health and CMV-seropositive. This CDR3 is CASSLRQGVTEAFF. In DNA form, the CDR3 reads TGTGCCAGTAGTCTCCGACAGGGGGTAACTGAAGCTTTCTTT.